This TCR beta chain comes out of a study of T cell clonality in common variable immunodeficiency. The CDR3 totals 16 residues. Germline CDR1 is KGHSH and CDR2 is LQKENI. This clone came up a few times. Its antigen is not known. A junction boundary mismatches the germline segment, possibly from a read error. Sequencing ends 3 residues short of the CDR3 end; the germline J gene provides the rest. Study findings and constraints: Fewer deletions and N-nucleotide insertions were reportedly seen in common variable immunodeficiency TCR beta sequences.

TCRdb's table, derived via immunoSEQ multiplex PCR, lists solely in-frame clones and lacks some. The sample presents roughly 34,000 clones, none singletons. The sample comprised peripheral blood mononuclear cells. The J gene is TRBJ1-6, the V gene TRBV18, with D unclear. The clonotype was recovered from a human donor with common variable immunodeficiency. CDR3 DNA (partial): TGTGCCAGCTCACCAGCCAGGCGCTCCTATAAGTCACCC. It is translated as CASSPARRSYKSP. The CDR3 reads in full as CASSPARRSYKSPLHF.